The present T cell receptor (beta chain) was sequenced within a study of vaccination and CD4 T cells after COVID-19 (dated by TCRdb to the early 2020s). The study in broad terms: Convalescent patients had a positive SARS-CoV-2 result on nasal swab PCR, and of these patients, some ten had mild disease and one had severe disease. Post-vaccine blood samples were collected a median of approximately eleven weeks after the second vaccine dose, ranging from 14 to 241 days. For stimulating the cultures, overlapping spike peptide pools were used, derived from SARS-CoV-2 as well as from the common cold coronaviruses HCoV-NL63, HCoV-OC43 and HCoV-229E. Post-COVID blood samples were collected from convalescent patients a median of approximately 93 days after diagnosis, with a range of about 30 to 161 days. In the convalescent cohort there were six males and four females, among whom were two Hispanic individuals, seven Caucasians, two Asians and one multiracial person. Participants received two doses of either the Pfizer-BioNTech BNT162b2 vaccine (n=8) or the Moderna mRNA-1273 vaccine (n=2). Control cultures used a CEFX viral epitope pool as positive control, an HIV-1 Nef peptide pool as negative control, or no peptide. In fewer than 12 COVID-19 convalescent patients and a few infection-naive healthy vaccine recipients, researchers compared the spike-specific CD4+ TCR repertoire from before mRNA vaccination with the repertoire from after.

The library relied on PCR. TCR sequencing of DNA from cultured CD4+ T cells used the Oncomine TCR Beta short-read assay at the Johns Hopkins FTIC core. Genomic DNA was extracted from the cultured CD4+ T cells with the QIAamp micro DNA kit. The Oncomine TCR Beta libraries from cultured CD4+ T cells were pooled using unique dual indexes and then sequenced on an Illumina iSeq 100. On the study's bioinformatics: Non-productive sequences were removed, and CDR3s that did not start with C, did not end with F or W, or were shorter than 7 amino acids were discarded. The MANAFEST web application identified antigen-specific clonotypes by comparing peptide-stimulated wells against reference wells and other culture wells. To be called positive, a clone needed an FDR below 0.05, an odds ratio above 5, and a productive frequency above 0.1% in at least two of three replicate wells. A clonotype counted as cross-reactive if it showed significant expansion both in the SARS-CoV-2 spike wells and in at least one common cold coronavirus spike condition. Similarity between CDR3 sequences was evaluated in R version 3.6.1 using Levenshtein distances (stringdist) and unrooted phylogenetic trees (ape). TCRdb ran its own pipeline on the public reads, namely fastp trimming at Q25 and MiXCR clone calling, and kept in-frame beta chains. Every CDR3 protein is listed once, alongside the most common genes and DNA of its rows. None of the V and J calls come from the authors' own analysis; TCRdb made them. The sample table holds 15,000 to 20,000 distinct CDR3 sequences, of which under 80% were seen once. Of the sample, less than 9.5% falls within the top ten clones.

The paper's findings and limits, for the study overall: The median count of SARS-CoV-2-reactive clonotypes went up from 20 to 25 after infection to roughly 38 after vaccination, although the change was not significant. In convalescent patients, a median approximately 90% of post-vaccine SARS-CoV-2-reactive clones were detected only after vaccination, suggesting vaccine-specific priming. Of the vaccine-specific clones found in convalescent patients, nearly all (304 of 307) were mono-reactive for SARS-CoV-2 spike instead of being cross-reactive with common cold coronaviruses. Only a relatively small number of convalescent patients were included in the study, and early timepoints following natural infection were not analyzed.

V lost 6 bases and J lost 2 bases, and the count of bases not matched to a germline gene is 6. The CDR3 has 14 amino acids, counting the end cysteine and phenylalanine. The only DNA kept is the CDR3, 42 bases in frame from the first base. Notes on this clonotype: The target of this receptor is not known. Base qualities are not at hand, and no much larger clone is one base apart.

The treatment or condition label of this sample denotes: roughly 10-day PBMC culture with coronavirus spike peptide pools or control peptides (ViraFEST assay). The ViraFEST assay was used in the study, in which antigen-specific T cells were expanded with peptide pools and expanded clonotypes were subsequently identified by TCR sequencing. The convalescent patients' positive SARS-CoV-2 PCR tests were from March to December 2020, which was before the Alpha, Beta and Delta variants emerged in the United States. Each well held 2 million to 2.5 million PBMCs cultured with approximately 10 ug/ml peptide pools in IMDM containing roughly 5% human AB serum and approximately 10 IU/ml IL-2. Half of the culture medium was replaced with fresh IL-2-containing medium on days 3 and 7. After 10 days of culture, CD4+ T cells were isolated by negative selection with the EasySep CD4+ T cell isolation kit. PBMCs were separated from whole blood using Ficoll-Paque Plus gradient centrifugation and then either used fresh or cryopreserved at -140C. In general, triplicate wells were set up for every culture condition.

The receptor was derived from a human donor who had recovered from COVID-19. Recombination joined TRBV12-3 or TRBV12-4 with TRBJ2-7; the junction holds 8 bases that match TRBD1. The sequencing input was CD4+ T cells from blood, cultured in vitro. The DNA reads TGTGCCAGCAGAGGGACAGGTGAACCCTACGAGCAGTACTTC. Its protein reads: CASRGTGEPYEQYF.